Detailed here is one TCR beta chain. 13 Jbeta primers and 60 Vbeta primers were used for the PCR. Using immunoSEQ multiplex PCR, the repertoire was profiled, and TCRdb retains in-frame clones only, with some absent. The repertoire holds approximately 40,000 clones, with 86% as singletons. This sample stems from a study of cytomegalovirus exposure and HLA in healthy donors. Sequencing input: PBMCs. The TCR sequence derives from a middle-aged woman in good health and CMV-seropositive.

CDR3 DNA sequence: TGCGCCAGCAGCCAAGATAAAAACAGCTACGAGCAGTACTTC. This codes for CASSQDKNSYEQYF. The rearrangement links TRBV4-3 to TRBJ2-7; the D is unclear. From germline, CDR1 is LGHNA and CDR2 YSLEER. Trimming pared 0 bases from V and 3 bases from J, leaving 9 bases between. The CDR3 length is 14 residues.